One sample yielded the 2 T cell receptor beta chains listed below, sequenced in a study of OX40 agonist ivuxolimab in advanced cancers. Only in-frame clones appear in the TCRdb table, and some are missing; sequencing was by immunoSEQ multiplex PCR. The table has some 46,000 clones, approximately 86% seen once. Sequenced material: CD4+ or CD8+ T cells sorted from blood, taken in a trial of the OX40 agonist ivuxolimab. All receptors come from an adult with an advanced solid tumor such as melanoma, head and neck, liver or kidney cancer.

This chain joins TRBV25-1 and TRBJ2-1; 9 bases are a match to TRBD2. The germline V gene has CDR1 MGHDK and CDR2 SYGVNS. J was trimmed by 2 bases and V by 7 bases; bases with no gene match: 3. The CDR3 has 14 residues. The CDR3 loop is CASKLAGAYNEQFF. Here the CDR3 DNA reads TGTGCCAGCAAACTAGCGGGCGCCTACAATGAGCAGTTCTTC.

This chain links TRBV18 with TRBJ2-5, with 10 bases aligning to TRBD1. The V segment lost 6 bases and the J segment 4 bases; nucleotides outside the gene matches: 5. CDR1 and CDR2 (germline): KGHSH, LQKENI. This CDR3 has 14 residues. Here the CDR3 reads CASSPRDRGETQYF. CDR3 bases: TGTGCCAGCTCTCCCCGGGACAGGGGAGAGACCCAGTACTTC.